These T cell receptor beta chains were read from a single sample in a study of regulatory T cells in long-lasting Graves disease. TCRdb re-called the multiplex PCR reads through MiXCR, storing one row per CDR3 protein. The top ten hold about 8.3% of the sample, which has 510,000 or so distinct CDR3 sequences, 12% seen once. These same data were also listed under a study on T cells in Graves' hyperthyroidism and ophthalmopathy.

The input for sequencing was peripheral blood mononuclear cells (PBMCs), taken at new diagnosis, from a patient treated with antithyroid drugs. These TCRs come from a woman aged 30 to 39 with Graves disease. The CDR3 runs from the conserved cysteine through the conserved F or W. The order of the fields is V gene, CDR3 length, clone size, D gene, J gene, CDR3 DNA, CDR3 protein. D genes are given only for firm matches. Clone size is given for some rows only: seen once, a few or many times, or a class if the clone is expanded.

TRBV24-1,14,many,TRBD1,TRBJ2-7,TGTGCCACCAGCTCCGGACAGGGGACTAACGAGCAGTACTTC,CATSSGQGTNEQYF
TRBV15,13,-,-,TRBJ2-3,TGTGCCACCAGCGGGGGGACCGGAGATACGCAGTATTTT,CATSGGTGDTQYF
TRBV7-9,15,few,TRBD2,TRBJ2-7,TGTGCCAGCAGCTTAAGTCTAGCGGGGCCCCACGAGCAGTACTTC,CASSLSLAGPHEQYF
TRBV14,13,-,-,TRBJ2-1,TGTGCCAGCAGCCAACGCGGGTCCTACGAGCAGTTCTTC,CASSQRGSYEQFF
TRBV6-1,15,many,-,TRBJ2-1,TGTGCCAGCAGTGGACAGGGAGGGTTGTGGGATGAGCAGTTCTTC,CASSGQGGLWDEQFF
TRBV7-9,14,many,-,TRBJ1-1,TGTGCCAGCAGCTTAGCCAGGGCGAACACTGAAGCTTTCTTT,CASSLARANTEAFF
TRBV24-1,16,many,TRBD1,TRBJ2-3,TGTGCCACCAGTGATTTGTCCAGGGGGTTCGCAGATACGCAGTATTTT,CATSDLSRGFADTQYF
TRBV20-1,14,many,-,TRBJ2-5,TGCAGTGCTAGCCACAGCTGGCGGCAAGAGACCCAGTACTTC,CSASHSWRQETQYF
TRBV9,16,-,TRBD2,TRBJ2-1,TGTGCCAGCAGCGTATCGGGGGGGGGGATGGACAATGAGCAGTTCTTC,CASSVSGGGMDNEQFF
TRBV7-9,15,many,TRBD1,TRBJ1-6,TGTGCCAGCAGCTTTCAGGGGGCTGTTAATTCACCCCTCCACTTT,CASSFQGAVNSPLHF
TRBV6-1,13,many,-,TRBJ1-1,TGTGCCCTAAGCGAGGGTGAGCACACTGAAGCTTTCTTT,CALSEGEHTEAFF
TRBV19,16,few,TRBD2,TRBJ2-1,TGTGCCACCACCTCTAGCGGGAGCAGATTCTACAATGAGCAGTTCTTC,CATTSSGSRFYNEQFF
TRBV13,14,many,-,TRBJ2-3,TGTGCCAGCAGCTTAAGGGGGTACAAGTATACGCAGTATTTT,CASSLRGYKYTQYF
TRBV5-1,15,many,TRBD2,TRBJ2-3,TGCGCCAGCAGCGCAGGACTAGCTAGCACAGATACGCAGTATTTT,CASSAGLASTDTQYF
TRBV28,14,many,-,TRBJ2-2,TGTGCCAGCAGTTTCCGACTCCGCGGTAGGGAGCTGTTTTTT,CASSFRLRGRELFF
TRBV3-1,20,-,TRBD2,TRBJ2-1,TGTGCCAGCAGCCAAGGTTTCCCTAGCGGAGGCCCTAGCTCCTACAATGAGCAGTTCTTC,CASSQGFPSGGPSSYNEQFF
TRBV30,15,many,TRBD1,TRBJ1-5,TGTGCCTGGAGTCACGGGACAGGGGGGGGACAGCCCCAGCATTTT,CAWSHGTGGGQPQHF
TRBV28,15,many,-,TRBJ2-3,TGTGCCAGCAGTTTAAATGGTGTACCCACAGATACGCAGTATTTT,CASSLNGVPTDTQYF
TRBV19,17,many,-,TRBJ1-4,TGTGCCAGTAGTTACGGAACAGGGCGGAAGCCTAATGAAAAACTGTTTTTT,CASSYGTGRKPNEKLFF
TRBV5-6,14,many,-,TRBJ2-7,TGTGCCAGCAGCTTAATCGGCCTGATCGACGAGCAGTACTTC,CASSLIGLIDEQYF
TRBV7-9,14,-,TRBD2,TRBJ2-7,TGTGCCAGCAGCTTAGGGGCGGGGGTGCTCGAGCAGTACTTC,CASSLGAGVLEQYF
TRBV20-1,12,many,TRBD1,TRBJ1-1,TGCAGTGCCACGGACAGGGTCACTGAAGCTTTCTTT,CSATDRVTEAFF
TRBV7-6,15,many,TRBD1,TRBJ2-7,TGTGCCAGCAGCTTTGGGACAGGGGGCACCTACGAGCAGTACTTC,CASSFGTGGTYEQYF
TRBV6-2/TRBV6-3,12,many,-,TRBJ2-7,TGTGCCAGCAGCGACAAAAGCTACGAGCAGTACTTC,CASSDKSYEQYF
TRBV2,13,many,TRBD2,TRBJ2-3,TGTGCCGGCGGGGGGATCAGCACAGATACGCAGTATTTT,CAGGGISTDTQYF
TRBV3-1,19,many,TRBD1,TRBJ1-3,TGTGCCAGCAGCCAAAGGGAAGGCAGGGGGCGGACGACTGGAAACACCATATATTTT,CASSQREGRGRTTGNTIYF
TRBV6-5,14,many,-,TRBJ1-1,TGTGCCAGCAGTTACGCCCCGAGGGACACTGAAGCTTTCTTT,CASSYAPRDTEAFF
TRBV20-1,13,many,-,TRBJ2-1,TGCAGTACCGGGACCGTACGGTACAATGAGCAGTTCTTC,CSTGTVRYNEQFF
TRBV5-1,14,-,-,TRBJ2-7,TGCGCCAGCAGACCAGGGGGGGAACTCTACGAGCAGTACTTC,CASRPGGELYEQYF
TRBV19,15,many,-,TRBJ1-4,TGTGCCAGTAGTATAGGGACAGTTCAGAATGAAAAACTGTTTTTT,CASSIGTVQNEKLFF
TRBV9,16,few,TRBD1,TRBJ2-1,TGTGCCAGCAGCGCCCGACAGGGGGCGAGGTACAATGAGCAGTTCTTC,CASSARQGARYNEQFF
TRBV7-3,14,many,TRBD2,TRBJ2-2,TGTGCCAGCAGCTCTAGCGGGAGGGCCGGGGAGCTGTTTTTT,CASSSSGRAGELFF
TRBV19,14,-,TRBD2,TRBJ2-7,TGTGCCAGTAGTTTAGCGGGAGCGTATGAAGAGCAGTACTTC,CASSLAGAYEEQYF
TRBV28,14,-,-,TRBJ2-1,TGTGCCAGCAGTTTGCAGGCCCTCTACAATGAGCAGTTCTTC,CASSLQALYNEQFF
TRBV7-9,16,many,TRBD2,TRBJ2-1,TGTGCCAGCAGCTTAGCGTGGACTAGCGTCGGCAATGAGCAGTTCTTC,CASSLAWTSVGNEQFF
TRBV18,17,many,TRBD1,TRBJ1-2,TGTGCCAGCTCCCGGCGGGAAGACAGGGGGCTTAACTATGGCTACACCTTC,CASSRREDRGLNYGYTF
TRBV18,13,many,-,TRBJ1-1,TGTGCCAGCAGCTTGGGACAGAACACTGAAGCTTTCTTT,CASSLGQNTEAFF
TRBV12-3/TRBV12-4,16,many,-,TRBJ2-2,TGTGCCAGCGTTACCTTTGGGGGACCGAAGTACGGGGAGCTGTTTTTT,CASVTFGGPKYGELFF
TRBV2,14,few,-,TRBJ1-5,TGTGCCAGCCATCCATCCTATAGCAATCAGCCCCAGCATTTT,CASHPSYSNQPQHF
TRBV2,13,-,-,TRBJ1-1,TGTGCCACCCACAGGGACTCGAACACTGAAGCTTTCTTT,CATHRDSNTEAFF